The 4 T cell receptor beta chains listed next were all sequenced from one sample in a study of blood T cell repertoires in COVID-19 (TCRdb year 2020). The library was built by means of the immunoSEQ multiplex PCR assay. TCRdb limited this immuneACCESS table to in-frame rearrangements with V and J called. A share of clones is missing; checked studies link under half to unresolved V genes, and the rest is unexplained. Counted in this sample were about 250,000 clones; approximately 83% of them appeared once. The ten largest make up about 3.9% of the sample. Sequences were obtained from PBMCs or T cells enriched from blood (not recorded which). These receptors were collected from a woman aged 40 to 50 who had been exposed to COVID-19.

The V call is TRBV11-2, the J call TRBJ1-2; D ambiguous. Germline loops: CDR1 SGHAT, CDR2 FQNNGV. V was pared by 0 bases and J by 6 bases, with 8 bases between. This CDR3 is 13 amino acids long. The CDR3 DNA follows: TGTGCCAGCAGCTTAGAGGGCCTGGATGGCTACACCTTC. This encodes CASSLEGLDGYTF.

The genes are TRBV7-9 and TRBJ2-1, with 12 bases lining up with TRBD2. The CDR3 runs 17 residues. Trimming cost V 5 bases and J 3 bases; bases outside gene matches: 8. CDR1 and CDR2 (germline): SEHNR, FQNEAQ (reference sequence). The CDR3 is CASSHQASGGDYNEQFF. The CDR3 DNA reads as TGTGCCAGCAGCCATCAGGCTAGCGGGGGGGACTACAATGAGCAGTTCTTC.

The chain carries TRBV14 and TRBJ2-7, with D tentatively TRBD1 (6 bases). CDR3 length equals 15 residues. The germline V gene encodes CDR1 SGHDN and CDR2 FVKESK. Trimming cost V 1 base and J 3 bases, with 13 bases left between them. This CDR3 is CASSQVGTQNYEQYF. The CDR3 coding sequence is TGTGCCAGCAGCCAAGTTGGGACACAGAACTACGAGCAGTACTTC.

This chain links TRBV7-9 with TRBJ1-6; D is undetermined. From germline, CDR1 is SEHNR and CDR2 FQNEAQ (reference sequence). Deletions cut 1 base from V and 7 bases from J, with 14 bases between. The CDR3 contains 16 residues. The chain's CDR3 is CASSLGAGSGNSPLHF. The CDR3 DNA reads TGTGCCAGCAGCTTAGGAGCGGGATCGGGGAATTCACCCCTCCACTTT. Full variable domain (missing parts from reference TRBV7-9 and TRBJ1-6): DTGVSQNPRHKITKRGQNVTFRCDPISEHNRLYWYRQTLGQGPEFLTYFQNEAQLEKSRLLSDRFSAERPKGSFSTLEIQRTEQGDSAMYLCASSLGAGSGNSPLHFGNGTRLTVT.